This T cell receptor beta chain was recorded in a study of CD8+CD57+ T cells in acquired aplastic anemia. Study information: Sorted CD4+ and CD8+ cells gave an average of approximately 3.1 ug of DNA. Study-wide points: Overlap between patients and controls comprised almost 30 CD8+ CDR3 sequences.

In regard to this clonotype: Its matching antigen is unknown.

Germline assignment: CDR1 SGDLS and CDR2 YYNGEE. Trimming removed 0 bases at V and 2 bases at J, with 4 bases between. This CDR3 contains 13 residues. All sequencing subjects had displayed CD8+CD57+ cell expansion on flow cytometry. Severe acquired aplastic anemia was present in all patients. Blood came from patients not yet given any therapy. The template used for profiling TCR beta VDJ and CDR3 was genomic DNA. TCRdb itself ran the reads through MiXCR, one entry per CDR3 protein. The sample includes approximately 190,000 distinct CDR3 sequences, roughly half seen only once; the top ten take approximately 9.7%.

This TCR was sampled from a human donor with aplastic anemia. Sequenced: sorted CD4+, CD8+, or CD8+CD57+ T cells (not recorded which) from PBMCs. The chain carries TRBV9 and TRBJ2-3; the D is unclear. Here the CDR3 reads CASSVGDTDTQYF. The CDR3 nucleotides are TGTGCCAGCAGCGTAGGGGACACAGATACGCAGTATTTT. Combining the CDR3 with reference TRBV9 and TRBJ2-3 gives the whole variable domain DSGVTQTPKHLITATGQRVTLRCSPRSGDLSVYWYQQSLDQGLQFLIQYYNGEERAKGNILERFSAQQFPDLHSELNLSSLELGDSALYFCASSVGDTDTQYFGPGTRLTVL.